This T cell receptor (beta chain) was documented in a study of Graves' ophthalmopathy and Graves' hyperthyroidism (dated by TCRdb to 2017 to 2018). Notes on the research overall: Peripheral blood samples were taken at the time of initial diagnosis, before any treatment was given. TCR beta repertoire signatures were used to distinguish Graves' ophthalmopathy from Graves' hyperthyroidism and to predict progression to ophthalmopathy. In total, under 150 blood samples were TCR-sequenced: approximately 40 ophthalmopathy, roughly 80 hyperthyroidism and some 17 hyperthyroidism-to-ophthalmopathy patients. To explore V-J signatures distinguishing ophthalmopathy from hyperthyroidism, a discovery set of 100 or so patients (about 41 ophthalmopathy, around 55 stable hyperthyroidism) was enrolled. For independent validation, a separate cohort was made up of 18 hyperthyroidism patients plus 17 patients who later progressed from hyperthyroidism to ophthalmopathy. In several hyperthyroidism patients, the T-cell repertoire of thyroid tissue was compared with the T-cell repertoire of blood. Once sampling was done, hyperthyroidism patients were given methimazole at a starting dose of 30 mg daily, while ophthalmopathy patients were given high-dose intravenous methylprednisolone.

From its cysteine to its phenylalanine, the CDR3 spans 15 amino acids. The sequence is cut down to CDR3 DNA, 45 bases in frame from base 1. For repertoire sequencing, the TCR beta CDR3 regions were amplified from RNA transcripts. A first-round RT-PCR used HTBI primers with the Qiagen OneStep RT-PCR kit, followed by a second-round multiplex PCR, size selection and purification. The libraries underwent paired-end sequencing with 100 bp reads on an Illumina HiSeq2000. The authors' pipeline ran thus. SOAPnuke was used to process the reads, removing any read that contained adapters or uncalled bases, had a mean Phred below 15, or lacked an exact match to the constant primer or identifier. COPE v1.2.5 was used to merge high-quality paired reads. Unique nucleotide sequences were defined as clonotypes and aligned to IMGT TRB V, D and J references using MiTCR v1.1. Only V-J combinations with frequency above 0.0001 were analysed, covering approximately 99% of repertoires. For each V-J combination, a TCR clonal expansion and chaos score was defined as F50 clonal expansion divided by the chaos observed in the TCRdist matrix. Welch's t-statistics and random forest were used to reduce the features to about a dozen V-J combinations, which were then used as input to a naive Bayes classifier. Thyroid-blood repertoire similarity was quantified with the Morisita-Horn index. TCRdb applied fastp at Q25 and MiXCR to the public reads, then kept only in-frame beta chains. When rows share a CDR3 protein, they turn into one entry using the most common DNA and genes. The V and J calls were not made by the authors but by TCRdb's processing. This sample comprises approximately 700,000 distinct CDR3 sequences, 40% of them detected only once. The top ten clones comprise about 40% of the sample.

Broad study findings and their caveats: In validation, the model predicted ophthalmopathy progression with nearly 71% sensitivity and approximately 78% specificity; some 13 predicted patients were CT-confirmed with GO in a median of approximately 6.2 months. Sample size was not predetermined statistically, and investigators were not blinded to group allocation. Most expanded thyroid clonotypes with a frequency above 0.001 also appeared in blood, which suggests that blood repertoires may reflect the immune response in the thyroid. Ophthalmopathy was separated from stable hyperthyroidism by the 13-signature model with about 88% sensitivity and around 81% specificity in cross-validation and with 80%/75% in the test set.

The ophthalmopathy patients had moderately to severely active disease, with a Clinical Activity Score of 3 or higher, a NOSPECS grade of 4 or higher, and a disease duration of less than 3 months. Patients with other autoimmune diseases, uncontrolled infections, pregnancy or lactation were excluded from the study. Diagnosis was based on clinical symptoms, serum thyroxine, TRAb, thyroid ultrasound and orbital computed tomography. Ficoll-Paque density gradient centrifugation was used to isolate PBMCs from around 10 ml of fresh peripheral blood. Trizol reagent was used to extract the total RNA, and its quality was then checked on an Agilent 2100 Bioanalyzer. The table lists this clonotype with a count of one. No cognate antigen has been identified for it. Nothing much larger sits one base from this clone, and base qualities are not available. A solitary read yields weak support.

This sequence was found in an adult man with Graves' ophthalmopathy. The sample consisted of peripheral blood. The chain is made from TRBV5-2 and TRBJ2-7. TRBV5-2 is a pseudogene segment. The nucleotides read TGTGCCAGCAACGACTTCTCGCGTCCACCCTACGAGCAGTACTTC. Its coded protein is CASNDFSRPPYEQYF.